This passage covers 10 T cell receptor beta chains from one sample sequenced in a study of blood T cell repertoires in COVID-19. This table comes from immunoSEQ multiplex PCR, and its TCRdb copy is limited to in-frame clones, with some not included. The sample gives 110,000 or so clones, just under 90% of which show up once; approximately 4.4% is in the top ten. Sequencing was performed on peripheral blood. Receptor source: a woman between 45 and 60 years old with acute or convalescent COVID-19.

Here the CDR3 DNA reads TGTGCCAGCAGTTACGGGCAGGGGCCCTACGAGCAGTACTTC. This gives the protein CASSYGQGPYEQYF. The chain couples TRBV6-2 or TRBV6-3 to TRBJ2-7; D perhaps matches TRBD1 (6 bases). Per germline, CDR1 MNHEY and CDR2 SVGEGT. The CDR3 runs 14 residues. V was clipped by 2 bases and J by 2 bases, with 10 bases between them.

V gene TRBV27 combines with J gene TRBJ2-2; TRBD2 aligns across 11 bases. Germline V CDR1 and CDR2: MNHEY, SMNVEV (reference sequence). Trimming removed 10 bases from V and 3 bases from J; junction bases left unmatched: 13. The CDR3 loop spans 17 amino acids. The CDR3 nucleotides are TGTGCCACCCCGGGACGGCTAGCGGGGGGACACACCGGGGAGCTGTTTTTT. Protein sequence: CATPGRLAGGHTGELFF.

The chain employs TRBV18 and TRBJ1-1; the D gene is possibly TRBD1 (5 bases). CDR1 and CDR2 (germline): KGHSH, LQKENI. V was cut by 1 base and J by 3 bases, with 15 bases left in between. CDR3 length: 16 residues. DNA for the CDR3: TGTGCCAGCTCACCACGAATAGGGGTGACCCACACTGAAGCTTTCTTT. It translates to CASSPRIGVTHTEAFF.

This rearrangement joins TRBV6-5 to TRBJ2-5; 7 bases fit TRBD2. The CDR3 consists of 15 residues. The V gene end was trimmed by 4 bases and the J gene end by 4 bases; junction bases not matched to a gene: 9. Germline CDR1 MNHEY, CDR2 SVGAGI. The CDR3 protein is CASSSPAGWSETQYF. The DNA for the CDR3 is TGTGCCAGCAGTTCCCCAGCGGGATGGTCAGAGACCCAGTACTTC.

The V and J genes are TRBV24-1 and TRBJ1-1, with D tentatively TRBD1 (5 bases). Germline V lookup: CDR1 KGHDR, CDR2 SFDVKD. V was pared by 3 bases and J by 4 bases, with 8 bases between. The CDR3 totals 13 residues. The CDR3 DNA is TGTGCCACCAGTGATCAGGGTAGCACTGAAGCTTTCTTT. Translation: CATSDQGSTEAFF.

V gene TRBV5-1 combines with J gene TRBJ2-3, with D perhaps TRBD2 (6 bases). V lost 2 bases and J 4 bases, leaving 11 bases between the germline ends. Germline V gene sequence: CDR1 SGHRS, CDR2 YFSETQ. There are 14 residues in the CDR3. Here the CDR3 reads CASSFLWGADTQYF. The CDR3 DNA reads as TGCGCCAGCAGCTTCTTATGGGGGGCAGATACGCAGTATTTT.

The chain uses TRBV7-2 and TRBJ2-5; maybe TRBD1 (7 bases). From germline, CDR1 is SGHTA and CDR2 FQGNSA. Trimming took 8 bases from V and 5 from J, leaving 12 bases between them. CDR3 length equals 12 residues. CDR3 protein: CASGGGPETQYF. DNA of the CDR3: TGTGCCAGCGGAGGGGGCCCGGAGACCCAGTACTTC.

The chain has TRBV27 and TRBJ1-2; D is possibly TRBD1 (5 bases). The CDR3 is 14 residues long. The germline V and J ends were trimmed by 5 bases and 2 bases, with 12 bases remaining between them. Germline CDR1 and CDR2: MNHEY and SMNVEV (reference sequence). The CDR3 coding sequence is TGTGCCAGCAGTCCGGGGGGAGGAAACTATGGCTACACCTTC. Its protein product is CASSPGGGNYGYTF.

V is TRBV24-1 and J is TRBJ2-7, with 14 bases lining up with TRBD2. Germline CDR1 and CDR2: KGHDR and SFDVKD. The CDR3 has 16 amino acids. With V trimmed by 3 bases and J by 5 bases, 5 bases remained unmatched. The CDR3 reads CATSDGTSGGRDEQYF. CDR3 in DNA: TGTGCCACCAGTGATGGGACTAGCGGGGGCCGGGACGAGCAGTACTTC.

The sample holds one count of this clone. CDR3 sequence reads: CASSFENQPQHF. The CDR3 DNA follows: TGTGCCAGCAGTTTTGAGAATCAGCCCCAGCATTTT. The V and J genes are TRBV12-3 or TRBV12-4 and TRBJ1-5, with D unclear. V was trimmed by 3 bases and J by 4 bases, leaving 4 bases between them. The CDR3 extends over 12 amino acids.